The text below deals with one TCR beta chain. Generated by immunoSEQ multiplex PCR, the TCRdb table keeps only in-frame clones and is missing some. This sample has roughly 30,000 clones, with 82% found just once. Memory T cells were CD45RO+, naive were CD45RA+, sorted by FACS. The sample comes from a study of regulatory dendritic cells for organ transplantation. The V and J ends lost 2 bases and 7 bases respectively, with 6 bases between them. The CDR3 has 12 residues. Germline loops: CDR1 SGHTA, CDR2 FQGTGA. The rearrangement uses TRBV7-3 and TRBJ2-1; D is ambiguous. The sequencing input was naive CD8+ T cells from blood. Subset of the sample: CD45RA+ naive T cells. This sequence originates from a human donor in good health. The CDR3 DNA sequence: TGTGCCAGCAGCTTATATAGTAATGAGCAGTTCTTC. As protein: CASSLYSNEQFF.